Below are 4 T cell receptor beta chains sequenced from a single sample in a study of regulatory T cells in long-lasting Graves disease. Arm-PCR with iRepertoire HTBI primers amplified the CDR3 regions for these TCR beta libraries. TCRdb called the multiplex PCR reads again in MiXCR, with one record for every CDR3 protein. The repertoire includes around 480,000 distinct CDR3 sequences, roughly 16% of them detected once, and just under 25% sits in the top ten. Documented time point: newly diagnosed GD, antithyroid drugs for less than 3 months. With RNA extracted from PBMCs as input, the TCR library was made. This sample also appeared in a second study, on T cells in Graves' hyperthyroidism and ophthalmopathy.

Sequences were derived from peripheral blood mononuclear cells (PBMCs), sampled at new diagnosis, from a patient treated with antithyroid drugs. The receptors were gathered from a middle-aged woman with Graves disease.

V is TRBV28 and J is TRBJ1-5; D ambiguous. Germline V gene sequence: CDR1 MDHEN, CDR2 SYDVKM. V was trimmed by 8 bases and J by 2 bases, leaving 22 bases between them. CDR3 length: 17 amino acids. The CDR3 bases are TGTGCCAGCCTCGGGCAGGAGCCCATTTGGGGCAATCAGCCCCAGCATTTT. Translation: CASLGQEPIWGNQPQHF.

The V and J genes are TRBV20-1 and TRBJ1-2; D remains ambiguous. V lost 0 bases, J lost 1 base, and 6 bases lay in between. CDR1 is DFQATT and CDR2 is SNEGSKA in the germline V gene (reference sequence). The CDR3 totals 13 residues. DNA for the CDR3: TGCAGTGCTAGAGATGAGTTTAACTATGGCTACACCTTC. Residues: CSARDEFNYGYTF.

This clonotype was counted a few times. The chain links TRBV20-1 to TRBJ1-5; D possibly corresponds to TRBD1 (5 bases). Trimming shortened V by 5 bases and J by 0 bases, and 5 bases separated the two germline ends. The CDR3 consists of 12 residues. CDR1 and CDR2 (germline): DFQATT, SNEGSKA (reference sequence). The CDR3 loop reads CSAGHSNQPQHF. CDR3 in DNA: TGCAGTGCTGGACATAGCAATCAGCCCCAGCATTTT.

In its sample, this clonotype was seen many times. The V and J genes are TRBV5-8 and TRBJ1-1; the D is unclear. This CDR3 spans 14 amino acids. The germline V gene encodes CDR1 SGHTS and CDR2 YDEGEE. Trimming stripped 4 bases from V and 1 base from J, with 11 bases between. The CDR3 coding sequence is TGTGCCAGCAGCAGAACGAAAAGGAACACTGAAGCTTTCTTT. Protein sequence: CASSRTKRNTEAFF.